This TCR beta chain was documented in a study of Graves' ophthalmopathy and Graves' hyperthyroidism. Germline CDR1 ENHRY, CDR2 SYGVKD. V lost 4 bases to trimming and J lost 6 bases, with 16 bases between them. The CDR3 totals 14 residues. For repertoire sequencing, the TCR beta CDR3 regions were amplified from RNA transcripts. Following a first-round RT-PCR that used HTBI primers, a second-round multiplex PCR was carried out. From the multiplex PCR reads, TCRdb called clonotypes with MiXCR, one entry per CDR3 protein. The sample contains approximately 540,000 distinct CDR3 sequences, about 40% of which appear only once. A note on this clonotype: What it binds is not known.

Study-wide points: Blood also held most thyroid clonotypes expanded above 0.001 frequency.

Sample: peripheral blood or thyroid tissue (not recorded which). The TCR comes from an adult man with Graves' hyperthyroidism. The chain couples TRBV10-3 to TRBJ2-7; D may be TRBD1 or TRBD2 (5 bases each). CDR3 loop: CAISVGPRAAEQYF. CDR3 nucleotides: TGTGCCATCAGTGTGGGACCCCGAGCTGCCGAGCAGTACTTC.